These T cell receptor beta chains were read from a single sample in a study of preoperative IRX-2 immunotherapy in early breast cancer. Sequencing used immunoSEQ multiplex PCR; TCRdb keeps in-frame clones, though not all of them. The profile shows 2,700 or so clones, 77% of them singletons. The sequenced sample was tumor tissue, obtained after IRX-2 immunotherapy. The receptors come from a human donor with breast cancer. CDR3s include the opening cysteine and the closing phenylalanine or tryptophan. The D gene is left open where the match is weak. For some rows the clone size is stated as once, few or many, or as a class when expanded; others skip it.

size	V	D	J	CDR3	DNA
.	TRBV19	.	TRBJ1-5	CASSIGDGRGYQPQHF	TGTGCCAGTAGTATAGGGGATGGAAGGGGGTATCAGCCCCAGCATTTT
.	TRBV29-1	TRBD1	TRBJ1-4	CSVRTGGQEKLFF	TGCAGCGTAAGGACAGGGGGCCAGGAAAAACTGTTTTTT
.	TRBV6-8	.	TRBJ1-6	CASNQALGNSPLHF	TGTGCCAGCAATCAGGCCCTTGGGAATTCACCCCTCCACTTT
.	TRBV5-1	TRBD1	TRBJ1-2	CASSLAIPTGAYGYTF	TGCGCCAGCAGCTTGGCAATTCCGACAGGGGCCTATGGCTACACCTTC
few	TRBV19	TRBD1	TRBJ1-1	CASSTNRGTEAFF	TGTGCCAGTAGTACAAACAGGGGCACTGAAGCTTTCTTT
.	TRBV11-3	TRBD2	TRBJ2-1	CASSLGGGMYNEQFF	TGTGCCAGCAGCTTAGGCGGGGGGATGTACAATGAGCAGTTCTTC
once	TRBV19	.	TRBJ2-1	CASSLEAGTVGYEQFF	TGTGCCAGTAGTCTAGAAGCCGGGACTGTCGGTTATGAGCAGTTCTTC
.	TRBV11-3	TRBD1	TRBJ2-1	CASSQTAWTGGRNEQFF	TGTGCCAGCAGCCAAACGGCCTGGACAGGGGGGCGCAATGAGCAGTTCTTC
.	TRBV11-3	TRBD2	TRBJ2-3	CASSSIAGAVDTQYF	TGTGCCAGCAGCTCCATAGCGGGGGCGGTAGATACGCAGTATTTT
few	TRBV11-3	.	TRBJ1-1	CASRVGSQNSEAFF	TGTGCCAGCAGAGTAGGTTCCCAGAACTCTGAAGCTTTCTTT
once	TRBV6-8	.	TRBJ2-1	CASNWVNGPNEQFF	TGTGCCAGCAATTGGGTCAACGGCCCCAATGAGCAGTTCTTC
.	TRBV10-2	TRBD1	TRBJ2-5	CASSGVGQGVETQYF	TGCGCCAGCAGTGGGGTGGGGCAGGGGGTAGAGACCCAGTACTTC
.	TRBV10-3	.	TRBJ2-2	CAISETERRAGELFF	TGTGCCATCAGTGAGACAGAAAGGCGGGCCGGGGAGCTGTTTTTT
.	TRBV6-8	.	TRBJ1-1	CAIQRDMNTEAFF	TGTGCCATCCAGAGGGACATGAACACTGAAGCTTTCTTT